The 28 T cell receptor beta chains reported below all come from one sample, sequenced in a study of yellow fever vaccine responses in identical twins. One entry per CDR3 protein results from TCRdb running MiXCR on the RT-PCR reads. Among 2,500 or so distinct CDR3 sequences listed, around four fifths were seen once. The material sequenced was T cells from blood (PBMCs), unsorted or a sorted subset (not recorded which), taken before or after yellow fever vaccination (not recorded which). These receptors all come from a female donor who received the yellow fever vaccine.

This clonotype showed up just once. The chain uses TRBV11-3 and TRBJ2-5, with no clear D. The CDR3 runs 13 residues. The germline CDR1 and CDR2 sequences are SGHNT and YENEEA. V lost 6 bases to trimming and J lost 3 bases, with 11 bases between them. The CDR3 region has the DNA TGTGCCAGCAGAAGGCAGATAAAAGAGACCCAGTACTTC. Its translation: CASRRQIKETQYF.

The chain couples TRBV4-3 to TRBJ2-7; 11 bases align to TRBD2. V trimming: 4 bases; J trimming: 5 bases; junction bases outside the gene matches: 10. CDR3 length: 16 residues. In germline, CDR1 is LGHNA, CDR2 YSLEER. The CDR3 spells CASSRQLAGEADEQYF. CDR3 DNA: TGCGCCAGCAGCCGACAACTAGCGGGAGAAGCCGACGAGCAGTACTTC.

The V call is TRBV4-3, the J call TRBJ1-2; D gene unclear. The CDR3 covers 16 residues. Trimming removed 6 bases at V and 1 base at J, with 18 bases between. Germline CDR1 LGHNA, CDR2 YSLEER. Here the CDR3 DNA reads TGCGCCAGCAGTTCAGGACCTGGCGGACTTAACTATGGCTACACCTTC. Amino acids: CASSSGPGGLNYGYTF.

This sequence joins TRBV6-5 and TRBJ2-5, with TRBD1 as a possible D gene (6 bases). The CDR3 contains 17 residues. The V end lost 2 bases, the J end lost 1 base, and 17 bases lay between the germline ends. Germline V gene sequence: CDR1 MNHEY, CDR2 SVGAGI. The CDR3 is CASSYNFRTATQETQYF. CDR3 coding DNA: TGTGCCAGCAGTTACAACTTCCGGACAGCCACCCAAGAGACCCAGTACTTC.

On this clonotype: One end of the junction is discordant with germline, which a read error may explain. This chain uses TRBV7-6 with TRBJ2-1; D might be TRBD2 (6 bases). The CDR3 totals 14 residues. Germline V lookup: CDR1 SGHVS, CDR2 FNYEAQ. The chain's CDR3 is CASSSGSAYNEQFF. CDR3 DNA: TGTGCTAGCAGCTCCGGGAGTGCATACAATGAGCAGTTCTTC.

This clonotype was detected only once. The rearrangement joins TRBV6-2 or TRBV6-3 to TRBJ2-1; the D is unclear. Trimming left V 2 bases short and J 8 bases short, with 4 bases between. Germline CDR1 and CDR2: MNHEY and SVGEGT. The CDR3 consists of 11 residues. CDR3 sequence reads: CASSYGYEQFF. The CDR3 DNA reads as TGTGCCAGCAGTTACGGCTATGAGCAGTTCTTC.

This sequence joins TRBV11-1 and TRBJ2-7; tentative D call: TRBD1 (7 bases). The CDR3 contains 15 residues. Trimming removed 4 bases from V and 0 bases from J, with 13 bases in between. Germline-derived CDR1 and CDR2 are SGHAT and FQDESV (reference sequence). The CDR3 reads CASSSQGGLSYEQYF. CDR3 bases: TGTGCCAGCAGCTCCCAGGGGGGACTCTCCTACGAGCAGTACTTC.

The CDR3: CASSPSDRAIGGELFF. CDR3 DNA: TGTGCCAGCAGCCCCTCGGACAGGGCGATCGGCGGGGAGCTGTTTTTT. The chain couples TRBV7-6 to TRBJ2-2, with TRBD1 matching over 8 bases. Trimming at V came to 5 bases and at J to 7 bases, leaving 12 bases not matched to a gene. Germline loops: CDR1 SGHVS, CDR2 FNYEAQ. This CDR3 contains 16 residues. The variable domain in full, with the rest retrieved from reference TRBV7-6 and TRBJ2-2, is GAGVSQSPRYKVTKRGQDVALRCDPISGHVSLYWYRQALGQGPEFLTYFNYEAQQDKSGLPNDRFSAERPEGSISTLTIQRTEQRDSAMYRCASSPSDRAIGGELFFGEGSRLTVL.

The chain couples TRBV11-2 to TRBJ2-3; D unresolved. Germline V gives CDR1 SGHAT, CDR2 FQNNGV. The CDR3 covers 14 residues. Trimming stripped 5 bases from V and 2 bases from J, with 11 bases between. In nucleotides, the CDR3 is TGTGCCAGCAGCCCCAGTGGGTTCACAGATACGCAGTATTTT. Translation: CASSPSGFTDTQYF.

This sequence joins TRBV10-1 and TRBJ1-1; D is possibly TRBD1 (6 bases). Germline values: CDR1 WNHNN, CDR2 SYGVQD (reference sequence). CDR3 length equals 14 residues. Trimming pared 4 bases from V and 7 bases from J, leaving 16 bases between. CDR3 protein: CASSGSTGRYEAFF. The DNA of the CDR3 is TGCGCCAGCAGTGGATCCACAGGGCGCTATGAAGCTTTCTTT.

The V call is TRBV6-5, the J call TRBJ2-1, with 13 bases matching TRBD2. The CDR3 sequence is 17 residues long. Germline V gives CDR1 MNHEY, CDR2 SVGAGI. With 2 bases clipped from V and 8 bases from J, the junction kept 9 bases outside the gene matches. The CDR3 DNA follows: TGTGCCAGCAGTTACCTGGGGGGACTAGCGGGACAGGATGAGCAGTTCTTC. Its protein is CASSYLGGLAGQDEQFF.

The genes are TRBV4-2 and TRBJ2-2, with D perhaps assigned TRBD1 or TRBD2 (5 bases each). There are 18 residues in the CDR3. CDR1 is LGHNA, CDR2 YNFKEQ, per germline. Between the trimmed V and J ends, which lost 0 bases and 3 bases, there was a span of 17 bases. The CDR3 here is CASSQDFRDRLYTGELFF. CDR3 sequence (DNA): TGTGCCAGCAGCCAAGATTTTCGTGACAGACTATACACCGGGGAGCTGTTTTTT.

The count of this clonotype is one. The chain is built from TRBV7-2 and TRBJ1-5; D not resolved. There are 14 residues in the CDR3. Germline values: CDR1 SGHTA, CDR2 FQGNSA. Trimming shortened V by 0 bases and J by 6 bases, and 9 bases separated the two germline ends. The DNA of the CDR3 is TGTGCCAGCAGCTTAGCGGTCAGGACTCAGCCCCAGCATTTT. Translated, it gives CASSLAVRTQPQHF.

V and J are TRBV29-1 and TRBJ2-3, with 7 bases matching TRBD2. This CDR3 is built from 15 residues. Germline CDR1 and CDR2: SQVTM and ANQGSEA. V lost 3 bases to trimming and J lost 4 bases; unmatched junction nucleotides: 10. CDR3 region: CSVDPDGGGADTQYF. CDR3 DNA sequence: TGCAGCGTTGACCCCGATGGGGGGGGTGCAGATACGCAGTATTTT.

The J gene is TRBJ1-5, the V gene TRBV29-1, with 7 positions matching TRBD1. The CDR3 has 14 residues. Trimming cost V 4 bases and J 4 bases; bases outside gene matches: 7. Germline V CDR1 and CDR2: SQVTM, ANQGSEA. The CDR3 loop reads CSVGGRGGNQPQHF. The CDR3 bases are TGCAGCGTTGGAGGCAGGGGGGGGAATCAGCCCCAGCATTTT.

The chain combines TRBV7-9 with TRBJ2-1, with a weak D call TRBD1 (6 bases). The V gene's germline CDR1 is SEHNR and CDR2 FQNEAQ (reference sequence). The CDR3 runs to 14 residues. With 1 base removed from V and 7 bases from J, the gap between germline ends came to 11 bases. The CDR3 spells CASSLVQGTNEQFF. The CDR3 coding sequence is TGTGCCAGCAGCTTAGTACAGGGAACTAATGAGCAGTTCTTC. Based on the CDR3 plus reference TRBV7-9 and TRBJ2-1, the full variable domain is DTGVSQNPRHKITKRGQNVTFRCDPISEHNRLYWYRQTLGQGPEFLTYFQNEAQLEKSRLLSDRFSAERPKGSFSTLEIQRTEQGDSAMYLCASSLVQGTNEQFFGPGTRLTVL.

This rearrangement joins TRBV4-1 to TRBJ2-2; weak D call: TRBD1 (6 bases). Trimming shortened V by 4 bases and J by 4 bases, and 22 bases separated the two germline ends. Germline V gene lookup returns CDR1 MGHRA and CDR2 YSYEKL. The CDR3 is 18 amino acids. CDR3 sequence: CASSPERGSAGRTGELFF. The CDR3 DNA reads TGCGCCAGCAGCCCAGAAAGGGGGTCGGCGGGCCGCACCGGGGAGCTGTTTTTT.

This chain connects TRBV5-5 to TRBJ1-6, with D tentatively TRBD1 (6 bases). The V end was cut by 3 bases, the J end by 10 bases, with 17 bases between. The CDR3 is 15 residues long. Germline-derived CDR1 and CDR2 are SGHKS and YYEKEE (reference sequence). The CDR3 nucleotides read TGTGCCAGCAGCTACGGGACCTACCAGGGGTCACCCCTCCACTTT. Protein sequence: CASSYGTYQGSPLHF.

J is TRBJ2-7 and V is TRBV7-2, with a weak D call TRBD1 (6 bases). The CDR3 length is 14 residues. CDR1 and CDR2 (germline): SGHTA, FQGNSA. Trimming removed 5 bases from V and 6 bases from J, with 17 bases in between. The CDR3 DNA is TGTGCCAGCAGCGTTCAGGGGCCCCTGGGCGAGCAGTACGTC. This gives the protein CASSVQGPLGEQYV.

This clonotype was observed a few times. At one of its ends the junction is not consistent with the germline gene, which may arise from a read error. This chain links TRBV11-1 with TRBJ2-5; possible D gene TRBD1, 6 bases. This CDR3 spans 15 amino acids. The germline CDR1 and CDR2 sequences are SGHAT and FQDESV (reference sequence). The CDR3 DNA sequence: TGTGCCAGCAGCTTAGGGTGGACAGACCAGGAGACCCAGTACTTC. Translation: CASSLGWTDQETQYF.

CDR3 in DNA: TGTGCCAGCAGCTTAGGAGGGGGGAGCACCGGGGAGCTGTTTTTT. Translating it yields CASSLGGGSTGELFF. The chain uses TRBV7-3 and TRBJ2-2, with D perhaps given as TRBD1 or TRBD2 (6 bases each). The CDR3 contains 15 residues. CDR1 SGHTA and CDR2 FQGTGA come from the germline V gene. V lost 2 bases and J 4 bases, leaving 11 bases between the germline ends.

The V call is TRBV10-3, the J call TRBJ2-1, with TRBD2 matching over 9 bases. J lost 10 bases, V lost 4 bases, and 8 bases had no gene match. CDR3 length: 14 residues. Germline V gene sequence: CDR1 ENHRY, CDR2 SYGVKD. CDR3: CAISARAGGGEQFF. In DNA, the CDR3 is TGTGCCATCAGTGCACGAGCGGGGGGTGGAGAGCAGTTCTTC.

The rearrangement links TRBV4-2 to TRBJ2-3; possibly TRBD2 for D (6 bases). Germline CDR1 is LGHNA and CDR2 is YNFKEQ. V was clipped by 1 base and J by 5 bases, with 16 bases between them. The CDR3 contains 16 residues. The CDR3 DNA reads TGTGCCAGCAGCCAAGCCCCGGGCGACGGGGGAGATACGCAGTATTTT. Encoded protein: CASSQAPGDGGDTQYF.

The chain is built from TRBV7-2 and TRBJ2-5, with 7 positions matching TRBD2. Germline V CDR1 and CDR2: SGHTA, FQGNSA. Trimming cost V 5 bases and J 3 bases; bases outside gene matches: 12. The CDR3 is 16 amino acids. CDR3 in DNA: TGTGCCAGCAGCCACCGAAGGGCAGGGAGGGAAGAGACCCAGTACTTC. Residues: CASSHRRAGREETQYF.

This chain uses TRBV4-1 with TRBJ2-1, with D tentatively TRBD2 (6 bases). The V and J ends lost 6 bases and 5 bases respectively, with 17 bases between them. CDR1 is MGHRA and CDR2 is YSYEKL in the germline V gene. The CDR3 is 15 amino acids. CDR3 sequence: CASSHVWGDDNEQFF. CDR3 DNA sequence: TGCGCCAGCAGTCACGTTTGGGGGGACGACAATGAGCAGTTCTTC.

The table lists this clonotype with a few counts. This chain uses TRBV4-1 with TRBJ1-1, with 8 nucleotides matching TRBD1. With 3 bases clipped from V and 1 base from J, the junction kept 4 bases outside the gene matches. The CDR3 is made up of 15 amino acids. Germline assignment: CDR1 MGHRA and CDR2 YSYEKL. Here the CDR3 reads CASSQQTGENTEAFF. The DNA of the CDR3 is TGCGCCAGCAGCCAGCAGACAGGGGAGAACACTGAAGCTTTCTTT.

This chain connects TRBV4-1 to TRBJ2-1; possibly TRBD2 for D (5 bases). This CDR3 is 15 amino acids long. The V and J ends lost 1 base and 8 bases respectively, with 15 bases between them. Per the germline V gene, CDR1 is MGHRA and CDR2 is YSYEKL. The CDR3 DNA is TGCGCCAGCAGCCAAGGGCTAGCTCCGACGGATGAGCAGTTCTTC. Amino acids: CASSQGLAPTDEQFF.

This chain joins TRBV6-2 or TRBV6-3 and TRBJ2-5, with D possibly being TRBD2 (5 bases). Germline CDR1 reads MNHEY; CDR2 reads SVGEGT. The V gene lost 7 bases and the J gene lost 6 bases, with 12 bases spanning the gap. This CDR3 region has 12 residues. Here the CDR3 reads CASTDGVQTQYF. CDR3 nucleotides: TGTGCCAGCACCGACGGGGTACAGACCCAGTACTTC.